The 29 T cell receptor beta chains reported below all come from one sample, sequenced in a study of blood T cell repertoires in COVID-19. TCRdb's copy holds only in-frame clones and misses some; the assay was immunoSEQ multiplex PCR. Among a few hundred thousand clones listed, 82% were seen once. Sequencing input: peripheral blood. The receptors derive from a woman aged 18-29 years with acute or convalescent COVID-19.

The CDR3 reads CASSESGSKGDEQFF. In nucleotides, the CDR3 is TGTGCCAGCAGTGAAAGCGGGAGTAAAGGGGATGAGCAGTTCTTC. This sequence joins TRBV6-4 and TRBJ2-1; 8 nucleotides match TRBD2. J lost 8 bases, V lost 3 bases, and 9 bases had no gene match. CDR1 is MRHNA and CDR2 is SNTAGT in the germline V gene. This CDR3 has 15 residues.

This clone has just a few counts. This chain uses TRBV7-9 with TRBJ1-5; D is unclear. Germline CDR1 is SEHNR and CDR2 is FQNEAQ (reference sequence). V was pared by 5 bases and J by 8 bases, with 13 bases between. The CDR3 consists of 13 residues. In DNA, the CDR3 is TGTGCCAGCAGCAGAAGCGAATTTGAGCCCCAGCATTTT. Translated: CASSRSEFEPQHF.

The chain uses TRBV2 and TRBJ2-4, with 7 bases fitting TRBD1. CDR3 length: 11 residues. Unmatched junction bases numbered 6, after V lost 4 bases and J lost 15 bases. Germline V gene sequence: CDR1 SNHLY, CDR2 FYNNEI. The CDR3: CASSVLGGLYF. The DNA for the CDR3 is TGTGCCAGCAGTGTTTTAGGGGGCCTGTACTTC.

The rearrangement links TRBV7-6 to TRBJ2-3; the D is unclear. The CDR3 length is 14 residues. Germline V gives CDR1 SGHVS, CDR2 FNYEAQ. Deletions cut 1 base from V and 2 bases from J, with 7 bases between. The CDR3 is CASSLGGPTDTQYF. The CDR3 nucleotides read TGTGCCAGCAGCTTAGGCGGCCCCACAGATACGCAGTATTTT.

CDR3: CAISGGSSGRIYEQYF. CDR3 sequence (DNA): TGTGCCATCAGCGGAGGGAGTAGCGGGAGGATTTACGAGCAGTACTTC. The chain joins TRBV10-3 to TRBJ2-7, with 10 bases lining up with TRBD2. Germline CDR1 and CDR2: ENHRY and SYGVKD. The CDR3 consists of 16 residues. V gave up 6 bases and J gave up 4 bases; unmatched junction bases: 12.

The rearrangement links TRBV27 to TRBJ2-5, with TRBD2 matching 13 bases. The CDR3 loop spans 16 amino acids. Trimming at V came to 10 bases and at J to 5 bases, leaving 13 bases not matched to a gene. Germline CDR1 is MNHEY and CDR2 is SMNVEV (reference sequence). The CDR3 DNA follows: TGTGCCACCAAACTAGCGGGAGGGCCAATGGGGGAGACCCAGTACTTC. Protein: CATKLAGGPMGETQYF.

This chain joins TRBV30 and TRBJ1-2, with TRBD1 as a possible D gene (6 bases). V lost 1 base and J 8 bases, leaving 17 bases between the germline ends. Germline CDR1 reads GTSNPN; CDR2 reads SVGIG (reference sequence). The CDR3 extends over 14 amino acids. The CDR3 DNA reads as TGTGCCTGGAGTGCCCAAGGGGGGGTGCGAGGCTACACCTTC. Its protein is CAWSAQGGVRGYTF.

The chain employs TRBV18 and TRBJ1-1; no clear D gene. Trimming stripped 9 bases from V and 3 bases from J, with 17 bases between. CDR1 and CDR2 from the germline V gene are KGHSH and LQKENI. The CDR3 extends over 14 amino acids. The CDR3 nucleotides are TGTGCCAGTGCAGCAGCGGAGACGTACACTGAAGCTTTCTTT. This translates into CASAAAETYTEAFF.

This clone was picked up one time. The chain employs TRBV5-1 and TRBJ2-5; D is ambiguous. Germline values: CDR1 SGHRS, CDR2 YFSETQ. The CDR3 covers 15 residues. V was pared by 2 bases and J by 0 bases, with 11 bases between. CDR3 DNA sequence: TGCGCCAGCAGCTTATTTGGGCAACACCAAGAGACCCAGTACTTC. Protein product: CASSLFGQHQETQYF.

V usage is TRBV11-3 and J usage is TRBJ2-2; TRBD2 might be the D (5 bases). In germline, CDR1 is SGHNT, CDR2 YENEEA. V lost 2 bases and J 1 base, leaving 8 bases between the germline ends. This CDR3 region has 15 residues. This chain's CDR3 is CASSLTGKNTGELFF. The CDR3 DNA reads as TGTGCCAGCAGCTTAACGGGAAAGAACACCGGGGAGCTGTTTTTT. Using reference TRBV11-3 and TRBJ2-2 for the parts outside the CDR3, the full variable domain is EAGVVQSPRYKIIEKKQPVAFWCNPISGHNTLYWYLQNLGQGPELLIRYENEEAVDDSQLPKDRFSAERLKGVDSTLKIQPAELGDSAVYLCASSLTGKNTGELFFGEGSRLTVL.

This clone was found a few times. V is TRBV10-3 and J is TRBJ2-4, with D maybe TRBD2 (5 bases). The CDR3 length is 16 residues. V was clipped by 2 bases and J by 3 bases, with 14 bases between them. CDR1 and CDR2 (germline): ENHRY, SYGVKD. In DNA form, the CDR3 reads TGTGCCATCAGTGAGGCGAGGGCCGTGAGCAAAAACATTCAGTACTTC. It yields the protein CAISEARAVSKNIQYF.

This sequence joins TRBV10-2 and TRBJ1-6; 9 bases fit TRBD1. Trimming cost V 6 bases and J 5 bases; bases outside gene matches: 5. Per germline, CDR1 WSHSY and CDR2 SAAADI. The CDR3 has 15 residues. The CDR3 nucleotides are TGCGCCAGCAGGATCCGGGACAGGGATAATTCACCCCTCCACTTT. It codes for CASRIRDRDNSPLHF.

A remark on this clone: At the DNA level, this CDR3 is encoded by other sequences in the same sample as well. The genes are TRBV6-2 or TRBV6-3 and TRBJ2-1, with D hard to call. This CDR3 has 11 amino acids. Germline CDR1 reads MNHEY; CDR2 reads SVGEGT. The V end was cut by 4 bases, the J end by 6 bases, with 4 bases between. Written as DNA, the CDR3 is TGTGCCAGCAGTTGGAGCAATGAGCAGTTCTTC. Translated, it gives CASSWSNEQFF.

This clone appeared a few times. The CDR3 nucleotides are TGTGCCAGCAGCTTGGAAGCGGCGAGCACCGGGGAGCTGTTTTTT. Translation: CASSLEAASTGELFF. This chain joins TRBV7-3 and TRBJ2-2, with a tentative D call TRBD2 (5 bases). The germline CDR1 and CDR2 sequences are SGHTA and FQGTGA. V was shortened by 3 bases and J by 4 bases, with 12 bases between the two germline ends. The CDR3 contains 15 residues.

The V and J genes are TRBV12-3 or TRBV12-4 and TRBJ2-1; possibly TRBD2 for D (5 bases). The ends were cut back, 6 bases at V and 8 bases at J, with 11 bases in the middle. The CDR3 loop spans 12 amino acids. CDR3 region: CASREDWYEQFF. Written as DNA, the CDR3 is TGTGCCAGCAGGGAGGACTGGTATGAGCAGTTCTTC.

The rearrangement joins TRBV7-2 to TRBJ1-2; 8 bases fit TRBD1. The CDR3 is 15 amino acids. Germline V lookup: CDR1 SGHTA, CDR2 FQGNSA. The trim removed 5 bases at V and 3 bases at J, leaving 8 bases unmatched. The CDR3 spells CASSPRTGIDYGYTF. CDR3 bases: TGTGCCAGCAGCCCACGGACAGGGATTGACTATGGCTACACCTTC. Supplemented by reference TRBV7-2 and TRBJ1-2, the full variable domain reads GAGVSQSPSNKVTEKGKDVELRCDPISGHTALYWYRQSLGQGLEFLIYFQGNSAPDKSGLPSDRFSAERTGGSVSTLTIQRTQQEDSAVYLCASSPRTGIDYGYTFGSGTRLTVV.

The chain has TRBV19 and TRBJ2-7; no firm D call. CDR1 is LNHDA, CDR2 SQIVND, per germline (reference sequence). The CDR3 consists of 13 residues. Trimming cost V 3 bases and J 5 bases, with 11 bases left between them. CDR3 nucleotide sequence: TGTGCCAGTAGTATTGTCGAGGCGGACGAGCAGTACTTC. It translates to CASSIVEADEQYF.

The chain joins TRBV28 to TRBJ1-3; D not resolved. The CDR3 runs to 17 residues. Germline CDR1 reads MDHEN; CDR2 reads SYDVKM. Trimming stripped 2 bases from V and 3 bases from J, with 17 bases between. CDR3 bases: TGTGCCAGCAGTTTAACCCCCGACGGGAGAAATGGAAACACCATATATTTT. It encodes CASSLTPDGRNGNTIYF.

The chain uses TRBV4-1 and TRBJ1-1; a weak D match, TRBD1 (6 bases). Germline V gene data show CDR1 as MGHRA and CDR2 as YSYEKL. The CDR3 covers 11 residues. Trimming took off 5 bases at V and 6 bases at J, with 7 bases between the two ends. The CDR3 DNA follows: TGCGCCAGCAGCTACAGGGCTGAAGCTTTCTTT. Amino acids: CASSYRAEAFF.

V and J are TRBV7-2 and TRBJ2-2; weak D call: TRBD1 (5 bases). The V end lost 2 bases, the J end lost 1 base, and 11 bases lay between the germline ends. There are 16 residues in the CDR3. Germline CDR1 reads SGHTA; CDR2 reads FQGNSA. Here the CDR3 DNA reads TGTGCCAGCAGCTTACGGCCAGGGCGGAACACCGGGGAGCTGTTTTTT. This sequence encodes CASSLRPGRNTGELFF.

The CDR3 DNA reads as TGTGCCATATTTAGGACTAGCCGATACAATGAGCAGTTCTTC. It yields the protein CAIFRTSRYNEQFF. The V gene is TRBV10-3, the J gene TRBJ2-1; 8 nucleotides line up with TRBD2. Germline V lookup: CDR1 ENHRY, CDR2 SYGVKD. The CDR3 is 14 amino acids. Trimming took 9 bases from V and 4 from J; bases not matched to a gene: 8.

This chain uses TRBV5-4 with TRBJ2-7; the D gene is possibly TRBD2 (6 bases). Between the trimmed V and J ends, which lost 7 bases and 2 bases, there was a span of 16 bases. The CDR3 has 14 amino acids. Germline loops: CDR1 SGHNT, CDR2 YYREEE (reference sequence). The CDR3 bases are TGTGCCAGCCACGAGGGCGGGAATCCCTACGAGCAGTACTTC. Encoded protein: CASHEGGNPYEQYF.

This clone occurred once. The chain employs TRBV5-1 and TRBJ2-3; D not resolved. Trimming pared 0 bases from V and 2 bases from J, leaving 10 bases between. Germline lookup yields CDR1 SGHRS and CDR2 YFSETQ. This CDR3 spans 15 amino acids. The CDR3 DNA reads TGCGCCAGCAGCTTGGGGGCAGGTTTCACAGATACGCAGTATTTT. Encoded protein: CASSLGAGFTDTQYF.

The chain links TRBV29-1 to TRBJ2-5; the match to TRBD2 covers 7 bases. The CDR3 sequence is 17 residues long. The germline CDR1 and CDR2 sequences are SQVTM and ANQGSEA. V trimming: 1 base; J trimming: 4 bases; junction bases outside the gene matches: 15. The CDR3 nucleotides are TGCAGCGTTGAAGTTTTTGGTTCTAGCGGATCCCCAGAGACCCAGTACTTC. Protein sequence: CSVEVFGSSGSPETQYF.

The rearrangement uses TRBV28 and TRBJ2-7, with D perhaps matching TRBD2 (6 bases). Deletions cut 6 bases from V and 4 bases from J, with 16 bases between. Per germline, CDR1 MDHEN and CDR2 SYDVKM. This CDR3 comprises 14 residues. CDR3 sequence reads: CASRSLGGAYEQYF. The CDR3 DNA sequence: TGTGCCAGCAGATCCCTGGGGGGAGCATACGAGCAGTACTTC. The complete variable domain, with remaining parts taken from reference TRBV28 and TRBJ2-7, reads DVKVTQSSRYLVKRTGEKVFLECVQDMDHENMFWYRQDPGLGLRLIYFSYDVKMKEKGDIPEGYSVSREKKERFSLILESASTNQTSMYLCASRSLGGAYEQYFGPGTRLTVT.

This clone showed up just once. The chain uses TRBV28 and TRBJ1-2, with a possible D match to TRBD1 (6 bases). Trimming removed 6 bases from V and 4 bases from J, with 18 bases in between. The germline gives CDR1 MDHEN, CDR2 SYDVKM. CDR3 size: 15 residues. CDR3: CASSPRTEDIYGYTF. CDR3 nucleotide sequence: TGTGCCAGCAGCCCAAGGACAGAAGACATCTATGGCTACACCTTC.

The V and J genes are TRBV14 and TRBJ2-5, with 11 positions matching TRBD2. The junction had 6 bases not matched to a gene; V was cut back by 4 bases and J by 5 bases. CDR1 and CDR2 (germline): SGHDN, FVKESK. CDR3 size: 15 residues. Here the CDR3 DNA reads TGTGCCAGCAGCCGGGTACTAGCGGGAGCGGAGACCCAGTACTTC. It translates to CASSRVLAGAETQYF. Full variable domain (missing parts from reference TRBV14 and TRBJ2-5): EAGVTQFPSHSVIEKGQTVTLRCDPISGHDNLYWYRRVMGKEIKFLLHFVKESKQDESGMPNNRFLAERTGGTYSTLKVQPAELEDSGVYFCASSRVLAGAETQYFGPGTRLLVL.

The rearrangement uses TRBV28 and TRBJ1-2, with TRBD1 matching 11 bases. The ends lost 4 bases at V and 5 bases at J; junction bases unmatched: 3. CDR1 is MDHEN, CDR2 SYDVKM, per germline. This CDR3 spans 14 amino acids. The CDR3 here is CASSSGQGAYGYTF. CDR3 in DNA: TGTGCCAGCAGTTCCGGACAGGGGGCGTATGGCTACACCTTC.

J is TRBJ2-1 and V is TRBV4-3; TRBD2 matches 10 bases. The CDR3 consists of 17 residues. CDR1 and CDR2 from the germline V gene are LGHNA and YSLEER. V shed 0 bases, J shed 6 bases, and the junction held 8 bases outside the gene matches. CDR3 nucleotide sequence: TGCGCCAGCAGCCAAGAACCAGCGGGAGGGACCTTCAATGAGCAGTTCTTC. This gives the protein CASSQEPAGGTFNEQFF.